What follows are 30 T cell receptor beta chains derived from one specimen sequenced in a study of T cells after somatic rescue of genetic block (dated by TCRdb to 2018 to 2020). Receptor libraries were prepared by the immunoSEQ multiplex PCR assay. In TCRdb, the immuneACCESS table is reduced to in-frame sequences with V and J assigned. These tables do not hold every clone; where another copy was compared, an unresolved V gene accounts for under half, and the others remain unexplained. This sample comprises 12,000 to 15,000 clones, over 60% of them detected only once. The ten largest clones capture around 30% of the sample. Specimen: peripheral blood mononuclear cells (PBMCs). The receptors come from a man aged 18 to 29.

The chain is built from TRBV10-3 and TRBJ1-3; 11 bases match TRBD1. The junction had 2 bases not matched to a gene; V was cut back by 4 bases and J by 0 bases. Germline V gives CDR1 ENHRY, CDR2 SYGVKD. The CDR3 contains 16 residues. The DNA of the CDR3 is TGTGCCATCAGTGGAGGGACAGGGGGCTCTGGAAACACCATATATTTT. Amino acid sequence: CAISGGTGGSGNTIYF.

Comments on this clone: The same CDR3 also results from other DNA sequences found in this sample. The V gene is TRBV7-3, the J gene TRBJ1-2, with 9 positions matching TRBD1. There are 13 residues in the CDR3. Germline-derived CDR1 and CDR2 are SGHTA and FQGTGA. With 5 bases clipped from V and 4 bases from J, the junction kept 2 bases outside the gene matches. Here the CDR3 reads CASSPDRGYGYTF. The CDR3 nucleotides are TGTGCCAGCAGCCCGGACAGGGGCTATGGCTACACCTTC.

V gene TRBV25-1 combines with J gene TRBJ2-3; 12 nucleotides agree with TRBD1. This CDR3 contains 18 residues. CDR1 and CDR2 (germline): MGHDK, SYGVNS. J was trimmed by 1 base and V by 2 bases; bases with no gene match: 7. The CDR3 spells CASSELGTGGAGTDTQYF. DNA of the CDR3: TGTGCCAGCAGTGAACTAGGGACAGGGGGCGCCGGCACAGATACGCAGTATTTT. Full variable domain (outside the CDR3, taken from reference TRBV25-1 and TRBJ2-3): EADIYQTPRYLVIGTGKKITLECSQTMGHDKMYWYQQDPGMELHLIHYSYGVNSTEKGDLSSESTVSRIRTEHFPLTLESARPSHTSQYLCASSELGTGGAGTDTQYFGPGTRLTVL.

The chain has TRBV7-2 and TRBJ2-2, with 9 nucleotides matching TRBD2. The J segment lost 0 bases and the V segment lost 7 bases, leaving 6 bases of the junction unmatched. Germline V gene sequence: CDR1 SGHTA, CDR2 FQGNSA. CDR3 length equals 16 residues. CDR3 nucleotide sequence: TGTGCCAGCAACCCCTGGACTAGCGCGAACACCGGGGAGCTGTTTTTT. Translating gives CASNPWTSANTGELFF.

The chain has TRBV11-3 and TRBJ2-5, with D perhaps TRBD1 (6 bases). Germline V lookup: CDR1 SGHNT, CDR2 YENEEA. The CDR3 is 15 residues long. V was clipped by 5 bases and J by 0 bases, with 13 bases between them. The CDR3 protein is CASSPGTPNQETQYF. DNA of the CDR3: TGTGCCAGCAGCCCTGGGACACCAAACCAAGAGACCCAGTACTTC. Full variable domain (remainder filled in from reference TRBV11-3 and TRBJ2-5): EAGVVQSPRYKIIEKKQPVAFWCNPISGHNTLYWYLQNLGQGPELLIRYENEEAVDDSQLPKDRFSAERLKGVDSTLKIQPAELGDSAVYLCASSPGTPNQETQYFGPGTRLLVL.

For the CDR3, the DNA is TGTGCCAGCAGCTCGAGAGGCGGGGGCTACTCTGGGGCCAACGTCCTGACTTTC. Protein: CASSSRGGGYSGANVLTF. The rearrangement links TRBV7-9 to TRBJ2-6, with D tentatively TRBD2 (7 bases). Trimming shortened V by 4 bases and J by 0 bases, and 16 bases separated the two germline ends. The CDR3 length is 18 residues. Germline CDR1 reads SEHNR; CDR2 reads FQNEAQ (reference sequence).

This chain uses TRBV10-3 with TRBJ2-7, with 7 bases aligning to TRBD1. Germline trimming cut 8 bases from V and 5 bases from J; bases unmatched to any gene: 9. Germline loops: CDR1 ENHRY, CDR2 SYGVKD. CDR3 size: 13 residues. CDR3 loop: CAIRDRVSHEQYF. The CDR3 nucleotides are TGTGCCATCCGGGACAGAGTGAGCCACGAGCAGTACTTC.

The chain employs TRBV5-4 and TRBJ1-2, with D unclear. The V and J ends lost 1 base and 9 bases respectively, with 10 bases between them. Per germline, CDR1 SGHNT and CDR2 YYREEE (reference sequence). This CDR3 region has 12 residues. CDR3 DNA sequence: TGTGCCAGCAGCTTGCCGTCCGTTAGCTACACCTTC. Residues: CASSLPSVSYTF.

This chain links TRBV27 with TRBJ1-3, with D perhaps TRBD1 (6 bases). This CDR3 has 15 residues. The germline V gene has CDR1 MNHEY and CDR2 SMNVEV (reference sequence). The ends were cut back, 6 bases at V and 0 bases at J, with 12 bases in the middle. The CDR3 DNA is TGTGCCAGCAGCCGAGGGGGTAGCTCTGGAAACACCATATATTTT. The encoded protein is CASSRGGSSGNTIYF.

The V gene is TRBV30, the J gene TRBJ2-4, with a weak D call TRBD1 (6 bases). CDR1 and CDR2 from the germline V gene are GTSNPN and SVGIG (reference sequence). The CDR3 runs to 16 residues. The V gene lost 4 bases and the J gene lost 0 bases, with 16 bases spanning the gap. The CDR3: CAWTPDSRIAKNIQYF. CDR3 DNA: TGTGCCTGGACCCCGGACAGCCGCATAGCCAAAAACATTCAGTACTTC.

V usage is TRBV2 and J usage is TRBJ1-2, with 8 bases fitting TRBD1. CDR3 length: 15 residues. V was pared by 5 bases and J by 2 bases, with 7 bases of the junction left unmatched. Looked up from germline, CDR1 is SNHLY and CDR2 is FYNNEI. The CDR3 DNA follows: TGTGCCAGCAGTCTACAGACAGGGGTGAACTATGGCTACACCTTC. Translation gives CASSLQTGVNYGYTF.

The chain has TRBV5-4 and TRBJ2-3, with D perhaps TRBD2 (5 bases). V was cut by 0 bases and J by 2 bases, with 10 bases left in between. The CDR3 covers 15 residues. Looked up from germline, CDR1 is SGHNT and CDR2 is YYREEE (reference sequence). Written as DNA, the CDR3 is TGTGCCAGCAGCTTGGATACGGGGTTCACAGATACGCAGTATTTT. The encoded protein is CASSLDTGFTDTQYF.

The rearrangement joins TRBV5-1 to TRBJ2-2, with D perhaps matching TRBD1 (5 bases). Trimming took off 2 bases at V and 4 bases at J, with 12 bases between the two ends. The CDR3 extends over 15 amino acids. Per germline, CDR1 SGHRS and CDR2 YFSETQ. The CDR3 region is CASSFQGVLTGELFF. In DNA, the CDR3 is TGCGCCAGCAGCTTTCAGGGTGTCCTCACCGGGGAGCTGTTTTTT.

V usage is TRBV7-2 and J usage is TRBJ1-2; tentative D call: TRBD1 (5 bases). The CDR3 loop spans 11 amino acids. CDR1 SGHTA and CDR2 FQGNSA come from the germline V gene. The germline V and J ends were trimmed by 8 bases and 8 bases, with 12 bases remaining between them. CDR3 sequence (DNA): TGTGCCAGCGGGGGGTCGGGAGGCTACACCTTC. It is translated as CASGGSGGYTF.

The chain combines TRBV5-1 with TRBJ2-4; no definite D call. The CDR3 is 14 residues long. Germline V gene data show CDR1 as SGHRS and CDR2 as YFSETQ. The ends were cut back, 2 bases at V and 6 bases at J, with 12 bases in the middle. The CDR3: CASSLEPTLNIQYF. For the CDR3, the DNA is TGCGCCAGCAGCTTAGAACCCACTCTAAACATTCAGTACTTC.

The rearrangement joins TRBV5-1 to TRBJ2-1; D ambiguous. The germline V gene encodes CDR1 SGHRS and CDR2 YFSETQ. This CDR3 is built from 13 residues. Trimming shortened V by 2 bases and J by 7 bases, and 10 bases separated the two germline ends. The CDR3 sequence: CASSLEVRNEQFF. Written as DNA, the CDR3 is TGCGCCAGCAGCTTAGAAGTTCGAAATGAGCAGTTCTTC.

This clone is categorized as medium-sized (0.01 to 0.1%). The CDR3 DNA follows: TGTGCCAGCAGCGTAGAAGGCAGGGAGGAGAACGAGCAGTACTTC. Amino acid sequence: CASSVEGREENEQYF. The V call is TRBV9, the J call TRBJ2-7; D is perhaps TRBD2 (6 bases). Germline V gene lookup returns CDR1 SGDLS and CDR2 YYNGEE. Trimming cost V 0 bases and J 5 bases, with 15 bases left between them. CDR3 length: 15 residues.

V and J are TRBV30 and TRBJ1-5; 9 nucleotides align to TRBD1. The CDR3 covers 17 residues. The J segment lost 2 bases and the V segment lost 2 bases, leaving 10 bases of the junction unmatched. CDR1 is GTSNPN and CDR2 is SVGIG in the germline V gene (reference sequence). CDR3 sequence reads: CAWSSLQGATGNQPQHF. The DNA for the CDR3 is TGTGCCTGGAGTTCTCTACAGGGGGCAACAGGCAATCAGCCCCAGCATTTT.

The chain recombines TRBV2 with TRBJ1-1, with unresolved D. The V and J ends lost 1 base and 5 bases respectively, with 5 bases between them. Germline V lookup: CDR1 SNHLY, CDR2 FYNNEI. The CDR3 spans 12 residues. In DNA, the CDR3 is TGTGCCAGCAGTGAAGAGAGGACTGAAGCTTTCTTT. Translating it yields CASSEERTEAFF.

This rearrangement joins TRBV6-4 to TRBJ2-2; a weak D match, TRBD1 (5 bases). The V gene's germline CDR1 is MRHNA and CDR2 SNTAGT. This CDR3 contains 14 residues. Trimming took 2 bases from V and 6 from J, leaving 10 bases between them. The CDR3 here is CASSDQGVAGELFF. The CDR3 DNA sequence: TGTGCCAGCAGTGACCAAGGGGTGGCCGGGGAGCTGTTTTTT.

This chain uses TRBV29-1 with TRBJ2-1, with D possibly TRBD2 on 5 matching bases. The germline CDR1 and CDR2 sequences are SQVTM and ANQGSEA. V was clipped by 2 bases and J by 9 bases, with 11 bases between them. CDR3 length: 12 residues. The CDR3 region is CSVERAAGEQFF. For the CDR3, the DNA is TGCAGCGTTGAAAGGGCGGCGGGTGAGCAGTTCTTC.

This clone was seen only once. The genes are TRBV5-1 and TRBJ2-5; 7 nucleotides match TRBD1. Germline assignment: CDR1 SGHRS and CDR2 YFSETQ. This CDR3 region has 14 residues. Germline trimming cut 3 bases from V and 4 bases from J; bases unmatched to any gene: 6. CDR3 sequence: CASSSGQLRETQYF. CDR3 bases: TGCGCCAGCAGCTCGGGACAGTTGCGAGAGACCCAGTACTTC.

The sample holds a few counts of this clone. The CDR3 here is CASSLDQHLIYGYTF. In DNA form, the CDR3 reads TGTGCCAGCAGCTTAGATCAGCACCTCATCTATGGCTACACCTTC. The chain links TRBV11-2 to TRBJ1-2; D call uncertain. V was cut by 0 bases and J by 4 bases, with 12 bases left in between. The CDR3 is 15 residues long. Germline-derived CDR1 and CDR2 are SGHAT and FQNNGV. The full variable domain, with the rest looked up from reference TRBV11-2 and TRBJ1-2, is EAGVAQSPRYKIIEKRQSVAFWCNPISGHATLYWYQQILGQGPKLLIQFQNNGVVDDSQLPKDRFSAERLKGVDSTLKIQPAKLEDSAVYLCASSLDQHLIYGYTFGSGTRLTVV.

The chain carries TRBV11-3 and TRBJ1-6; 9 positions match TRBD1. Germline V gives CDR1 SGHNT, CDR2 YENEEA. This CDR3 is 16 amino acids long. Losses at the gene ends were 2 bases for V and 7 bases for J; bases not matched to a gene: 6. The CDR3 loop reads CASSLLGTGSNSPLHF. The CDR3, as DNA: TGTGCCAGCAGCTTACTTGGGACAGGGAGCAATTCACCCCTCCACTTT.

DNA of the CDR3: TGTGCCAGCAGCCAAGGAACTATTCAGTACTTC. It translates to CASSQGTIQYF. This rearrangement joins TRBV14 to TRBJ2-4; D remains ambiguous. Per the germline V gene, CDR1 is SGHDN and CDR2 is FVKESK. The CDR3 has 11 amino acids. V gave up 1 base and J gave up 10 bases, with 5 bases separating them.

CDR3 coding DNA: TGTGCCAGCAGCTTAGCGCGGCATAACTATGGCTACACCTTC. Translation: CASSLARHNYGYTF. The rearrangement uses TRBV7-2 and TRBJ1-2; D not resolved. CDR1 is SGHTA and CDR2 is FQGNSA in the germline V gene. This CDR3 is built from 14 residues. V lost 0 bases and J 1 base, leaving 6 bases between the germline ends.

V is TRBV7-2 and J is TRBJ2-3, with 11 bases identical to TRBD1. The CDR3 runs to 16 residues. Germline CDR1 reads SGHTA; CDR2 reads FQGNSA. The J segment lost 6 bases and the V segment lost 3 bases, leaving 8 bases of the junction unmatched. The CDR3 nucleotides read TGTGCCAGCAGCTTCTCTTGGACAGGGGGCTGGGATACGCAGTATTTT. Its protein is CASSFSWTGGWDTQYF.

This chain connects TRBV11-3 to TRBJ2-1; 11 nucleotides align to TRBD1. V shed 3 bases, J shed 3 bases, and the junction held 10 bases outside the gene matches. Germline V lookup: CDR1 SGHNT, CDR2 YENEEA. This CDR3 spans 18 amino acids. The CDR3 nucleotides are TGTGCCAGCAGCTTCCGCCCCAGGGACAGGGGGTACTACAATGAGCAGTTCTTC. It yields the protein CASSFRPRDRGYYNEQFF.

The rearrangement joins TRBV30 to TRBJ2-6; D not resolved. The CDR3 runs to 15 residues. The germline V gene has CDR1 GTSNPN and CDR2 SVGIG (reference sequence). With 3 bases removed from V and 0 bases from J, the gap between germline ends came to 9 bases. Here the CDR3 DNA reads TGTGCCTGGAGGACTCTGTACTCTGGGGCCAACGTCCTGACTTTC. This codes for CAWRTLYSGANVLTF.

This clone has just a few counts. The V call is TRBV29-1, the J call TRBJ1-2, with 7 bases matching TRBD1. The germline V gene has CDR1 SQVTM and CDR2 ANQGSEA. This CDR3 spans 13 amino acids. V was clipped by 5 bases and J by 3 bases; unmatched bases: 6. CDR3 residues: CSVSRQGDYGYTF. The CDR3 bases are TGCAGCGTTAGCAGACAGGGCGACTATGGCTACACCTTC.